Below, 14 T cell receptor beta chains from the same sample are listed, as sequenced in a study of T-cell memory formation after mild COVID-19. TCRdb re-called the 5' RACE reads through MiXCR, storing one row per CDR3 protein. The sample lists about 420,000 distinct CDR3 sequences, 20% to 30% occurring once. The sequenced sample was PBMCs or a T cell subset sorted from them (not recorded which). These receptors came from an adult woman who had mild COVID-19 (a few samples of this study predate the infection). Cell type and time point are not known.

The chain uses TRBV7-2 and TRBJ2-7, with D unclear. Trimming took off 5 bases at V and 2 bases at J, with 10 bases between the two ends. Per germline, CDR1 SGHTA and CDR2 FQGNSA. CDR3 length: 13 residues. The CDR3 loop reads CASSPQVPYEQYF. The CDR3 DNA reads TGTGCCAGCAGCCCCCAGGTCCCCTACGAGCAGTACTTC. The full variable domain, completed using reference TRBV7-2 and TRBJ2-7, is GAGVSQSPSNKVTEKGKDVELRCDPISGHTALYWYRQSLGQGLEFLIYFQGNSAPDKSGLPSDRFSAERTGGSVSTLTIQRTQQEDSAVYLCASSPQVPYEQYFGPGTRLTVT.

The genes are TRBV14 and TRBJ1-3; 7 positions agree with TRBD1. This CDR3 is 17 amino acids long. After removal of 3 bases from V and 3 bases from J, the junction contained 11 bases not matched to a gene. Germline-derived CDR1 and CDR2 are SGHDN and FVKESK. The CDR3 nucleotides are TGTGCCAGCAGCCAGACCCCCGGGACAGACCTTGGAAACACCATATATTTT. Translating it yields CASSQTPGTDLGNTIYF.

On this clonotype itself: The germline gene is not matched at one end of the junction; a read error may be the cause. The chain is built from TRBV14 and TRBJ2-2; no clear D. There are 14 residues in the CDR3. Germline lookup yields CDR1 SGHDN and CDR2 FVKESK. The CDR3 coding sequence is TGTGCCATCAGCCAAACAGTCCACACCGGGGAGCTGTTTTTT. It encodes CAISQTVHTGELFF.

This chain uses TRBV29-1 with TRBJ1-2, with a possible D match to TRBD1 (5 bases). Trimming cost V 3 bases and J 6 bases, with 17 bases left between them. The germline V gene has CDR1 SQVTM and CDR2 ANQGSEA. The CDR3 covers 14 residues. CDR3 amino acids: CSVDREALSDGYTF. The DNA of the CDR3 is TGCAGCGTTGACAGGGAGGCTCTCTCTGATGGCTACACCTTC.

CDR3 amino acids: CASSPPRGQGERETQYF. CDR3 in DNA: TGTGCCAGCAGCCCCCCCCGGGGACAGGGTGAGCGGGAGACCCAGTACTTC. The chain couples TRBV7-2 to TRBJ2-5; 9 bases are shared with TRBD1. Germline lookup yields CDR1 SGHTA and CDR2 FQGNSA. The CDR3 extends over 17 amino acids. The J segment lost 5 bases and the V segment lost 5 bases, leaving 15 bases of the junction unmatched.

This chain connects TRBV29-1 to TRBJ1-1; D gene unclear. Trimming pared 4 bases from V and 1 base from J, leaving 10 bases between. Germline V lookup: CDR1 SQVTM, CDR2 ANQGSEA. This CDR3 region has 13 residues. The CDR3 sequence is CSVAGRSNTEAFF. CDR3 DNA: TGCAGCGTTGCGGGGAGGTCGAACACTGAAGCTTTCTTT.

This clonotype has more than one count but fewer than ten. This CDR3 is CSVESPGQGTDTQYF. Written as DNA, the CDR3 is TGCAGCGTTGAATCCCCGGGACAAGGCACAGATACGCAGTATTTT. The rearrangement uses TRBV29-1 and TRBJ2-3; D is perhaps TRBD1 (6 bases). The ends were cut back, 2 bases at V and 1 base at J, with 13 bases in the middle. Germline assignment: CDR1 SQVTM and CDR2 ANQGSEA. The CDR3 consists of 15 residues.

The sample holds a few counts of this clonotype. This sequence joins TRBV12-3 or TRBV12-4 and TRBJ2-7; D is possibly TRBD1 or TRBD2 (5 bases each). V was trimmed by 3 bases and J by 2 bases, leaving 11 bases between them. The CDR3 has 14 amino acids. CDR3: CASSFGTAAYEQYF. The CDR3 bases are TGTGCCAGCAGTTTTGGGACGGCTGCCTACGAGCAGTACTTC.

The chain is built from TRBV7-9 and TRBJ2-1; possible D gene TRBD2, 6 bases. Germline loops: CDR1 SEHNR, CDR2 FQNEAQ (reference sequence). This CDR3 has 19 amino acids. The V and J ends lost 3 bases and 10 bases respectively, with 31 bases between them. The DNA for the CDR3 is TGTGCCAGCAGCTTCAGGAGGGGAACCGGGACCCCGCCGACTCGGGAGCAGTTCTTC. Protein product: CASSFRRGTGTPPTREQFF.

This clonotype occurred many times. The chain uses TRBV7-6 and TRBJ2-2; no clear D. The CDR3 has 16 residues. Trimming left V 3 bases short and J 5 bases short, with 16 bases between. Germline CDR1 SGHVS, CDR2 FNYEAQ. The CDR3 sequence is CASSFELLPRTGELFF. CDR3 nucleotide sequence: TGTGCCAGCAGCTTCGAGCTACTGCCCCGTACCGGGGAGCTGTTTTTT.

The CDR3 is CSVATGTGVGQYF. The CDR3, as DNA: TGCAGCGTCGCGACCGGGACAGGGGTCGGGCAGTACTTC. This sequence joins TRBV29-1 and TRBJ2-7; 10 bases are a match to TRBD1. The CDR3 consists of 13 residues. Germline loops: CDR1 SQVTM, CDR2 ANQGSEA. After removal of 6 bases from V and 9 bases from J, the junction contained 11 bases not matched to a gene.

V gene TRBV7-2 combines with J gene TRBJ2-7, with D possibly TRBD1 on 5 matching bases. Germline CDR1 reads SGHTA; CDR2 reads FQGNSA. Trimming cost V 3 bases and J 1 base, with 7 bases left between them. This CDR3 has 13 amino acids. The CDR3 region is CASSFDRSYEQYV. The CDR3 DNA is TGTGCCAGCAGCTTCGACAGATCCTACGAGCAGTACGTC.

The gene calls are TRBV7-8 and TRBJ2-5; D possibly corresponds to TRBD1 (5 bases). V lost 3 bases and J 9 bases, leaving 14 bases between the germline ends. This CDR3 contains 13 residues. Germline CDR1 is SGHVS and CDR2 is FQNEAQ. CDR3 nucleotide sequence: TGTGCCAGCAGCTTTAAAGGGGCGGCGGCCCAGTACTTC. Amino acids: CASSFKGAAAQYF. Full variable domain (missing parts from reference TRBV7-8 and TRBJ2-5): GAGVSQSPRYKVAKRGQDVALRCDPISGHVSLFWYQQALGQGPEFLTYFQNEAQLDKSGLPSDRFFAERPEGSVSTLKIQRTQQEDSAVYLCASSFKGAAAQYFGPGTRLLVL.

This clonotype has a handful of counts. CDR3 in amino acids: CASRNARLAGGPLDSYEQYF. CDR3 DNA: TGTGCCAGCAGGAACGCCCGACTAGCGGGAGGCCCCCTTGACTCCTACGAGCAGTACTTC. The V and J genes are TRBV6-2 or TRBV6-3 and TRBJ2-7; 13 bases match TRBD2. V shed 6 bases, J shed 0 bases, and the junction held 17 bases outside the gene matches. The CDR3 runs to 20 residues. Germline CDR1 and CDR2: MNHEY and SVGEGT.